This TCR beta chain was identified in a study of blood T cell repertoires in COVID-19. The overall study: Sites across the United States, Italy and Spain contributed samples from acute and convalescent COVID-19. PBMCs, B-cell-depleted T cells, or T cells provided the cDNA or gDNA that made up the material.

As handled by the study authors: Amplification of reference gene primers provided the estimated nucleated cell counts. Assay used: immunoSEQ multiplex PCR; TCRdb lists only in-frame clones, some missing. The V and J calls and clone size are taken from that table; D and trimming were inferred from the DNA. The sample has about 200,000 clones, more than 65% seen once. Trimming cost V 6 bases and J 6 bases; bases outside gene matches: 5. CDR3 length equals 12 residues. The germline V gene has CDR1 SQVTM and CDR2 ANQGSEA. The chain recombines TRBV29-1 with TRBJ1-1; 9 bases agree with TRBD1. The receptor's source is a human donor in a cohort sampled during active COVID-19. The source material was peripheral blood. Here the CDR3 reads CSVDRGSPEAFF. CDR3 in DNA: TGCAGCGTGGACAGGGGAAGCCCTGAAGCTTTCTTT.